This T cell receptor (beta chain) was sequenced during a study of cytomegalovirus exposure and HLA in healthy donors. About the research overall: Of all 370 or so donors who were genotyped, about 84% belonged to the Caucasian-associated ancestry cluster.

The CDR3 totals 16 residues. Germline lookup yields CDR1 MNHNY and CDR2 SVGAGI (reference sequence). The ends lost 2 bases at V and 3 bases at J; junction bases unmatched: 6. Remarks on this clone: The target antigen is unknown.

Study observations and caveats: Across donors, most TCRs were seen rarely, yet some public ones were widespread. Sequencing had likely introduced a cluster of highly shared sequence variants as an artifact. In a later analysis, a genetic analysis reported fewer productive-TCR N-insertions in an Asian-associated ancestry cluster than the cohort average.

Primers for the PCR totalled 60 Vbeta and 13 Jbeta. The repertoire was sequenced with immunoSEQ multiplex PCR; TCRdb's copy has only in-frame clones and lacks some. In all, the sample yields 100,000 to 150,000 clones. V usage is TRBV6-6 and J usage is TRBJ1-3; TRBD1 matches 8 bases. Sequencing was done on a sample of PBMCs. This receptor was identified in a man in his thirties or forties in good health and CMV-seronegative. CDR3: CASSYAPRGHGNTIYF. As DNA, the CDR3 is TGTGCCAGCAGTTACGCCCCCAGGGGGCATGGAAACACCATATATTTT.